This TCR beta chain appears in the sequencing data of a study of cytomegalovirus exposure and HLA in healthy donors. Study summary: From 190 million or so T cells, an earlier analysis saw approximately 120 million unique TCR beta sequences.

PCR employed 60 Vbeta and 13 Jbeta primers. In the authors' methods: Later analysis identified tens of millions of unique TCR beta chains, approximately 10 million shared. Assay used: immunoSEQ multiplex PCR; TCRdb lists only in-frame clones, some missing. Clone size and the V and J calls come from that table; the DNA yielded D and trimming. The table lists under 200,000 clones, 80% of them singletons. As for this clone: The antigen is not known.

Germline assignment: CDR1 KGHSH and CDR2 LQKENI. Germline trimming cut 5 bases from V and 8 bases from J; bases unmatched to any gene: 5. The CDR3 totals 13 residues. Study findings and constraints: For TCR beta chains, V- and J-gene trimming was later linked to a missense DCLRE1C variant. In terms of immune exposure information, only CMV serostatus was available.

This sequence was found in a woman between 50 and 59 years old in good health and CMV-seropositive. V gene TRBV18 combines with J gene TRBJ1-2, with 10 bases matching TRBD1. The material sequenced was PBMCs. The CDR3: CASSAGQGYGYTF. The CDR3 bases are TGTGCCAGCTCAGCGGGACAGGGGTACGGCTACACCTTC. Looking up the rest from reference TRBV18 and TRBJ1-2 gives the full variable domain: NAGVMQNPRHLVRRRGQEARLRCSPMKGHSHVYWYRQLPEEGLKFMVYLQKENIIDESGMPKERFSAEFPKEGPSILRIQQVVRGDSAAYFCASSAGQGYGYTFGSGTRLTVV.